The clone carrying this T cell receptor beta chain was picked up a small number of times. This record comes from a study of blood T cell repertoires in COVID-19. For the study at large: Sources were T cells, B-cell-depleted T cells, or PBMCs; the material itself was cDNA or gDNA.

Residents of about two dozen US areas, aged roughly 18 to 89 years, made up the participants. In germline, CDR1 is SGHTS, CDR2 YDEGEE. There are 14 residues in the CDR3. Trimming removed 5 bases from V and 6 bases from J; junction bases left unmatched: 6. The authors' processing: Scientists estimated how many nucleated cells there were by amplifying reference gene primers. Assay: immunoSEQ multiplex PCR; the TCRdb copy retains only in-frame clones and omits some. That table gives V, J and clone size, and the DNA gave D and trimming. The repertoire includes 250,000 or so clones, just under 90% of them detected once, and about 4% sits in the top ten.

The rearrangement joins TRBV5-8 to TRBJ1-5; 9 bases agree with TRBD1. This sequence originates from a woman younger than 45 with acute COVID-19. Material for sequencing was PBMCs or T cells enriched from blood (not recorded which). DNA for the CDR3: TGTGCCAGCAGTTCCGGGACAGGGCTTCAGCCCCAGCATTTT. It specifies CASSSGTGLQPQHF.